This entry lists 13 T cell receptor beta chains sequenced from one sample in a study of shared clonotypes between healthy human individuals. Libraries were prepared by immunoSEQ multiplex PCR; TCRdb keeps only in-frame clonotypes and omits some of them. The table lists 150,000 to 200,000 clones, approximately 62% of them singletons. The sequenced sample consisted of memory CD4+ T cells sorted from blood. Subset described: CD45RA-negative fraction. The receptors come from a man aged 25-45 years in good health.

Only a few counts were recorded for this clone. V is TRBV27 and J is TRBJ2-1; tentative D call: TRBD2 (5 bases). CDR3 length: 13 amino acids. Germline lookup yields CDR1 MNHEY and CDR2 SMNVEV (reference sequence). V was clipped by 6 bases and J by 10 bases, with 16 bases between them. The CDR3 spells CASRLGGGEEQFF. CDR3 nucleotide sequence: TGTGCCAGCAGACTCGGCGGTGGGGAGGAGCAGTTCTTC.

The V gene is TRBV4-2, the J gene TRBJ1-1; D is perhaps TRBD1 (5 bases). Germline V lookup: CDR1 LGHNA, CDR2 YNFKEQ. Between the trimmed V and J ends, which lost 0 bases and 11 bases, there was a span of 16 bases. This CDR3 comprises 14 residues. CDR3 amino acids: CASSQDTGFTRAFF. For the CDR3, the DNA is TGTGCCAGCAGCCAAGATACAGGTTTTACGCGGGCTTTCTTT.

In this sample, this clone turned up a few times. This sequence joins TRBV5-5 and TRBJ1-1; perhaps TRBD1 as D (5 bases). Trimming shortened V by 2 bases and J by 5 bases, and 16 bases separated the two germline ends. The CDR3 loop spans 15 amino acids. Per the germline V gene, CDR1 is SGHKS and CDR2 is YYEKEE (reference sequence). The DNA of the CDR3 is TGTGCCAGCAGCTTATCCAGGGTTGGAGGAACTGAAGCTTTCTTT. Translation: CASSLSRVGGTEAFF.

This clone was detected only a few times. The chain recombines TRBV6-4 with TRBJ2-3, with 9 bases that match TRBD2. Germline CDR1 reads MRHNA; CDR2 reads SNTAGT. The V and J ends lost 4 bases and 2 bases, in that order; junction bases with no gene match: 4. CDR3 length: 15 amino acids. The CDR3 loop is CASSALAGATDTQYF. CDR3 nucleotide sequence: TGTGCCAGCAGTGCACTAGCGGGCGCCACAGATACGCAGTATTTT.

This clone occurred once. This chain connects TRBV19 to TRBJ2-7; D is unresolved. The CDR3 is made up of 14 amino acids. Trimming removed 2 bases at V and 0 bases at J, with 8 bases between. The germline gives CDR1 LNHDA, CDR2 SQIVND (reference sequence). This CDR3 reads CASSIRASSYEQYF. The CDR3, as DNA: TGTGCCAGTAGTATACGGGCCAGCTCCTACGAGCAGTACTTC.

This chain joins TRBV5-1 and TRBJ2-2; D might be TRBD1 (5 bases). Deletions cut 5 bases from V and 2 bases from J, with 16 bases between. This CDR3 comprises 16 residues. The germline V gene has CDR1 SGHRS and CDR2 YFSETQ. Written as DNA, the CDR3 is TGCGCCAGCAGGCCAGGGTACGGACGAAACACCGGGGAGCTGTTTTTT. Amino acids: CASRPGYGRNTGELFF.

Only one count was recorded for this clone. The chain uses TRBV29-1 and TRBJ1-1, with D perhaps TRBD1 (5 bases). Looked up from germline, CDR1 is SQVTM and CDR2 is ANQGSEA. V was shortened by 6 bases and J by 3 bases, with 17 bases between the two germline ends. CDR3 length: 14 residues. The CDR3 here is CSVGDGVLDTEAFF. CDR3 DNA sequence: TGCAGCGTGGGGGATGGGGTCCTGGACACTGAAGCTTTCTTT.

V and J are TRBV12-5 and TRBJ2-7; TRBD1 agrees at 7 bases. There are 14 residues in the CDR3. Germline CDR1 is LGHNT and CDR2 is FRNRAP. With 7 bases clipped from V and 2 bases from J, the junction kept 8 bases outside the gene matches. The CDR3 DNA reads TGTGCTAGTGATATCGGGACAGCTACCTACGAGCAGTACTTC. Its protein product is CASDIGTATYEQYF.

J is TRBJ1-2 and V is TRBV10-3; 7 positions match TRBD1. Germline loops: CDR1 ENHRY, CDR2 SYGVKD. The CDR3 has 11 residues. V dropped 8 bases and J dropped 4; count of bases not matched to a gene: 1. This chain's CDR3 is CAIWDSYGYTF. CDR3 sequence (DNA): TGTGCCATCTGGGACAGCTATGGCTACACCTTC.

The genes are TRBV7-2 and TRBJ2-7; perhaps D is TRBD1 or TRBD2 (5 bases each). There are 14 residues in the CDR3. V was pared by 5 bases and J by 0 bases, with 11 bases between. Per germline, CDR1 SGHTA and CDR2 FQGNSA. The CDR3 protein is CASSPGPHSYEQYF. In nucleotides, the CDR3 is TGTGCCAGCAGCCCGGGACCCCACTCCTACGAGCAGTACTTC.

Only one count was recorded for this clone. The chain has TRBV7-2 and TRBJ1-2, with D possibly matching TRBD1 (5 bases). Germline lookup yields CDR1 SGHTA and CDR2 FQGNSA. Trimming took off 5 bases at V and 6 bases at J, with 19 bases between the two ends. CDR3 length: 15 amino acids. The DNA for the CDR3 is TGTGCCAGCAGCACATTGGGGGGTAACTACGATGGCTACACCTTC. Its translation: CASSTLGGNYDGYTF.

The CDR3 DNA reads TGTGCCAGCGAGAGACTAGCGGGAGAGGCGCAGTTCTTC. Protein: CASERLAGEAQFF. The V call is TRBV9, the J call TRBJ2-1; 12 bases line up with TRBD2. The CDR3 spans 13 residues. V dropped 7 bases and J dropped 12; count of bases not matched to a gene: 8. CDR1 SGDLS and CDR2 YYNGEE come from the germline V gene.

V gene TRBV9 combines with J gene TRBJ2-2; D gene uncertain. The germline V gene has CDR1 SGDLS and CDR2 YYNGEE. The CDR3 sequence is 15 residues long. With 4 bases removed from V and 6 bases from J, the gap between germline ends came to 16 bases. The CDR3 here is CASSPVVQRSGELFF. CDR3 DNA: TGTGCCAGCAGCCCAGTGGTACAAAGGTCCGGGGAGCTGTTTTTT.